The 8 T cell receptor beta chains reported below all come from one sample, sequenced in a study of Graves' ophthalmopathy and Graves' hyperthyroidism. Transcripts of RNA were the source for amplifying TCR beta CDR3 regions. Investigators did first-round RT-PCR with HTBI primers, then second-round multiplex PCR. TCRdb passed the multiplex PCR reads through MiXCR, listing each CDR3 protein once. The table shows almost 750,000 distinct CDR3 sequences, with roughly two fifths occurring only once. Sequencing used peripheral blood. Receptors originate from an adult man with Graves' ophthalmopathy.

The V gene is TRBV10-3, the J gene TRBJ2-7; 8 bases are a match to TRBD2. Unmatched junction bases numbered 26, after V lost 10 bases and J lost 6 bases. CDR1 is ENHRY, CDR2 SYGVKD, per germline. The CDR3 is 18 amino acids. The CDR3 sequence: CATPPIGGRLVGRSEQYF. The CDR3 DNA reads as TGTGCCACCCCCCCCATTGGCGGGAGGTTGGTAGGTAGGTCCGAGCAGTACTTC.

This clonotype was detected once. CDR3 protein: CSNGQYQPQHF. The DNA of the CDR3 is TGCAGCAACGGACAGTATCAGCCCCAGCATTTT. This rearrangement joins TRBV29-1 to TRBJ1-5; the D gene is possibly TRBD1 (6 bases). Germline V gene sequence: CDR1 SQVTM, CDR2 ANQGSEA. The CDR3 contains 11 residues. Trimming stripped 8 bases from V and 5 bases from J, with 10 bases between.

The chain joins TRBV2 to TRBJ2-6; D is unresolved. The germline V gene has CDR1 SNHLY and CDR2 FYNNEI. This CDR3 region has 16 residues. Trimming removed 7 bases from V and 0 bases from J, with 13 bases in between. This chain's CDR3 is CASIERNTSGANVLTF. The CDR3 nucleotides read TGTGCCAGCATCGAACGGAACACCTCTGGGGCCAACGTCCTGACTTTC.

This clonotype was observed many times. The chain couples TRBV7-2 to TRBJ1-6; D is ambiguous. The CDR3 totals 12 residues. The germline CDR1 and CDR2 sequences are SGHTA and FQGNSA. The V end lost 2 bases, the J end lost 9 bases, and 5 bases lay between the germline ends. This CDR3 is CASSLIGSPLHF. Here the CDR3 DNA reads TGTGCCAGCAGCTTAATTGGTTCACCCCTCCACTTT.

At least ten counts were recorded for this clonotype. The CDR3 is CAISESLGYEQYF. In DNA, the CDR3 is TGTGCCATCAGTGAGTCCCTTGGATACGAGCAGTACTTC. The chain recombines TRBV10-3 with TRBJ2-7; D unresolved. The V end lost 0 bases, the J end lost 4 bases, and 7 bases lay between the germline ends. The CDR3 extends over 13 amino acids. Germline values: CDR1 ENHRY, CDR2 SYGVKD.

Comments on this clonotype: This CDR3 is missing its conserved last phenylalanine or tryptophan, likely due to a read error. The CDR3 reads CASSHDIRDSYDTEAFL. In DNA form, the CDR3 reads TGTGCCAGCAGCCACGACATTAGGGACAGCTACGACACTGAAGCTTTCTTG. The chain carries TRBV7-2 and TRBJ1-1; 7 nucleotides line up with TRBD1. CDR3 length equals 17 residues. Germline V gives CDR1 SGHTA, CDR2 FQGNSA. V lost 5 bases and J lost 3; bases outside the gene matches: 15.

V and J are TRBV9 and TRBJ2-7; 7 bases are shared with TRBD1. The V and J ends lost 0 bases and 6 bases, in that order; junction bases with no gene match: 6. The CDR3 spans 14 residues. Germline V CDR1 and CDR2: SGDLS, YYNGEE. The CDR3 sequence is CASSVASDRVEQYF. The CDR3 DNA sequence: TGTGCCAGCAGCGTAGCGTCCGACAGGGTCGAGCAGTACTTC.

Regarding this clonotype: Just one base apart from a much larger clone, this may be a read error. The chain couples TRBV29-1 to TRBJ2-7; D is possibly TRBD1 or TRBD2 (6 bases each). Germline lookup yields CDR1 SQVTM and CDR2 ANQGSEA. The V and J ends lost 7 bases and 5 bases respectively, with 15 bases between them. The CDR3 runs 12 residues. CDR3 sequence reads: CSAATGRHEQYF. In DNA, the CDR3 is TGCAGCGCCGCTACAGGGAGGCACGAGCAGTACTTC.